The TCR beta chain under discussion was sequenced for a study of identical twins. Comments on this clonotype: The target antigen is unknown.

The J segment lost 1 base and the V segment lost 3 bases, leaving 11 bases of the junction unmatched. From germline, CDR1 is SGHKS and CDR2 YYEKEE (reference sequence). The CDR3 loop spans 17 amino acids. Study outcomes and limitations: Sequences that were out-of-frame, alpha and twin-shared displayed an excess of low generation probability.

All donors comprised healthy Caucasians. In TCRdb, the 5' RACE reads were re-called with MiXCR into one record per CDR3 protein. Of some 730,000 distinct CDR3 sequences listed, 15% to 20% are singletons. This same sample was also taken into another study, of T cells expressing NK-cell markers.

V usage is TRBV5-5 and J usage is TRBJ2-7, with 9 bases identical to TRBD1. The sample consisted of PBMCs. The source of this sequence is a woman between 18 and 29 years old in good health. The CDR3 DNA is TGTGCCAGCAGCTCAACGACACAGGGGGCTAGGTCCTACGAGCAGTACTTC. It encodes CASSSTTQGARSYEQYF.